This TCR beta chain appears in the sequencing data of a study of blood T cell repertoires in COVID-19. Study at large: Some COVID-19 samples were acute and others convalescent; all came from the United States, Italy and Spain. T cells, B-cell-depleted T cells, or PBMCs supplied cDNA or gDNA.

Seattle patients were enrolled while actively infected and followed longitudinally. The authors' processing: Estimated nucleated cell counts came from reference gene primer amplification. Sequencing used immunoSEQ multiplex PCR; TCRdb keeps in-frame clones, though not all of them. The D gene and trimming were derived from the DNA, and the V and J assignments and clone size from that table. The sample contains some 200,000 clones, about four fifths of which appear only once. Trimming removed 0 bases from V and 6 bases from J, with 14 bases in between. Germline values: CDR1 ENHRY, CDR2 SYGVKD. The CDR3 loop spans 15 amino acids.

V is TRBV10-3 and J is TRBJ1-2; possibly TRBD1 for D (5 bases). Sequenced sample: peripheral blood. The origin of this receptor is a woman of 80 years or more with COVID-19, enrolled during active disease. The chain's CDR3 is CAISESNSGEDGYTF. CDR3 in DNA: TGTGCCATCAGTGAGTCGAACTCGGGGGAGGATGGCTACACCTTC.